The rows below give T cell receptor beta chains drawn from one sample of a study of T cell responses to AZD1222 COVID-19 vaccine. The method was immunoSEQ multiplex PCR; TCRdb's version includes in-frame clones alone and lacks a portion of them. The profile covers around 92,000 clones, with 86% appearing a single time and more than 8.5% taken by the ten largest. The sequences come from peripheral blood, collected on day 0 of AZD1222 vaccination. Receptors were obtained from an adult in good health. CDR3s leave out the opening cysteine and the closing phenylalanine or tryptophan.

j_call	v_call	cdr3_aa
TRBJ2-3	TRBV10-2	ASSGRDSRTDTQY
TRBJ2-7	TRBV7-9	ASSFPGQGANYEQY
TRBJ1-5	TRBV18	ASSPGQGNQPQH
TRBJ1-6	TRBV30	AMTGTQSSYNSPLH
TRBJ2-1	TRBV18	ASSRSTGGNNEQF
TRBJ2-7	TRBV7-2	ASSSSGLADYEQY
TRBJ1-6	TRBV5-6	ASSVNWNSPLH
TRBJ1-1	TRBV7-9	ASSLEPRGGTEAF
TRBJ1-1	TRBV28	ASSLAPGQGKTEAF
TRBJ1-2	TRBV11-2	ASTPGAYRDGGYT
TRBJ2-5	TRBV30	AWRRQVQETQY
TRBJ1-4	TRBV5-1	ASSVTGHNEKLF
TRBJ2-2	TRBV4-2	ASSQGTGGAPGELF
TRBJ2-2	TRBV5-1	ASGSTTGDTGELF
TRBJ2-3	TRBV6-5	ASSYGPPDTQY
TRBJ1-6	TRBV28	ASRITGATPLH
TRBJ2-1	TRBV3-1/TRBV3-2	ASSPRTGGNEQF
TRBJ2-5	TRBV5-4	ASSRGQGDQETQY
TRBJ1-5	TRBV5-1	ASSRGTGDAQPQH
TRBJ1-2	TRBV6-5	ASRAIANYGYT
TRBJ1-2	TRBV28	ASTPRTGLYGYT
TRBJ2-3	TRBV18	ASSLGQVGDTQY
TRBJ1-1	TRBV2	ASSVHPNTEAF
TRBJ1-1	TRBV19	ASSIEARLMNTEAF